One and the same sample provided the 3 T cell receptor beta chains below, sequenced in a study of blood T cells in healthy people across ages. A second PCR of about 7 to 12 cycles used a sample-barcoded 5' primer and a J-beta primer mix. A single record per CDR3 protein comes from TCRdb applying MiXCR to the 5' RACE reads. This table has around 870,000 distinct CDR3 sequences, around 26% appearing once. Specimen: blood. The receptors derive from a woman aged 80 or older in good health.

This clonotype was counted a few times. A much larger clone lies a single base off, so this may be a read error. V usage is TRBV10-3 and J usage is TRBJ1-5, with TRBD1 as a possible D gene (5 bases). The V gene lost 11 bases and the J gene lost 6 bases, with 23 bases spanning the gap. The CDR3 runs to 15 residues. Germline loops: CDR1 ENHRY, CDR2 SYGVKD. This CDR3 is CAVREGRDWSQPQHF. The CDR3 region has the DNA TGTGCCGTCCGTGAGGGCAGGGATTGGAGTCAGCCCCAGCATTTT.

The chain employs TRBV27 and TRBJ1-5; 10 bases are a match to TRBD1. The CDR3 runs to 15 residues. The ends lost 3 bases at V and 11 bases at J; junction bases unmatched: 10. Germline CDR1 and CDR2: MNHEY and SMNVEV (reference sequence). The CDR3 DNA reads TGTGCCAGCAGTTTCGTGGGACAGGGGAAGGTGGCCCAGCATTTT. It yields the protein CASSFVGQGKVAQHF.

In this sample, this clonotype turned up many times. The V gene is TRBV12-3 or TRBV12-4, the J gene TRBJ2-1, with 8 positions matching TRBD1. The CDR3 is 18 residues long. With V trimmed by 5 bases and J by 6 bases, 18 bases remained unmatched. CDR3 nucleotides: TGTGCCAGCAGTCCCCGGACAGGGATTGAAGGTCTTGGCAATGAGCAGTTCTTC. Protein: CASSPRTGIEGLGNEQFF.